The 18 T cell receptor beta chains below were found in one sample sequenced in a study of T cell repertoires in cytomegalovirus infection. TCRdb re-derived calls from the reads in MiXCR, one entry per CDR3 protein. The table shows 200,000 to 300,000 distinct CDR3 sequences, with about 13% occurring only once. Sequencing input: PBMCs. The receptors shown here come from a human donor in good health (CMV status not recorded). Some clones in this sample may be carry-over from other donors' samples.

The chain is built from TRBV29-1 and TRBJ2-3; possible D gene TRBD2, 5 bases. Germline CDR1 SQVTM, CDR2 ANQGSEA. The CDR3 runs to 13 residues. With 3 bases removed from V and 2 bases from J, the gap between germline ends came to 9 bases. The CDR3 coding sequence is TGCAGCGTTGACAGCGGCTTCACAGATACGCAGTATTTT. Amino acid sequence: CSVDSGFTDTQYF.

The rearrangement uses TRBV6-2 or TRBV6-3 and TRBJ2-7; the D gene could be TRBD1 or TRBD2 (6 bases each). The germline V gene has CDR1 MNHEY and CDR2 SVGEGT. V lost 7 bases and J 3 bases, leaving 13 bases between the germline ends. This CDR3 region has 13 residues. The CDR3 loop reads CASNDGGVYEQYF. The CDR3 region has the DNA TGTGCCAGCAACGACGGGGGCGTCTACGAGCAGTACTTC.

This clonotype was counted at least ten times. The J gene is TRBJ2-1, the V gene TRBV11-1; possible D gene TRBD2, 5 bases. Germline V gene sequence: CDR1 SGHAT, CDR2 FQDESV (reference sequence). V was clipped by 6 bases and J by 6 bases, with 15 bases between them. The CDR3 has 14 amino acids. This CDR3 is CASRAGIYSNEQFF. The DNA of the CDR3 is TGTGCCAGCAGAGCCGGGATCTACTCCAATGAGCAGTTCTTC. The full variable domain, in which reference TRBV11-1 and TRBJ2-1 provide the parts outside the CDR3, is EAEVAQSPRYKITEKSQAVAFWCDPISGHATLYWYRQILGQGPELLVQFQDESVVDDSQLPKDRFSAERLKGVDSTLKIQPAELGDSAMYLCASRAGIYSNEQFFGPGTRLTVL.

This clonotype was picked up many times. The gene calls are TRBV5-1 and TRBJ1-1; D possibly corresponds to TRBD1 (6 bases). The CDR3 is 15 amino acids. Trimming took 6 bases from V and 1 from J, leaving 16 bases between them. In germline, CDR1 is SGHRS, CDR2 YFSETQ. In DNA form, the CDR3 reads TGCGCCAGCAAGGAGGGGGGTTATCCGAACACTGAAGCTTTCTTT. This codes for CASKEGGYPNTEAFF.

This clonotype was counted at least ten times. The rearrangement uses TRBV20-1 and TRBJ2-7, with 10 positions matching TRBD2. CDR1 and CDR2 from the germline V gene are DFQATT and SNEGSKA (reference sequence). This CDR3 spans 13 amino acids. J gave up 7 bases and V 6 bases, and 9 bases lay outside the gene matches. The CDR3: CSAESGRANEQYF. The CDR3 nucleotides are TGCAGTGCCGAAAGCGGGAGGGCCAATGAGCAGTACTTC.

This rearrangement joins TRBV25-1 to TRBJ2-5; 7 nucleotides agree with TRBD1. V lost 0 bases and J lost 5; bases outside the gene matches: 6. CDR1 is MGHDK, CDR2 SYGVNS, per germline. This CDR3 comprises 15 residues. The CDR3: CASSEYQGVRETQYF. The CDR3 bases are TGTGCCAGCAGTGAATATCAGGGGGTGAGGGAGACCCAGTACTTC.

This clonotype was seen a few times. This chain links TRBV7-9 with TRBJ1-2; 9 bases fit TRBD1. Germline lookup yields CDR1 SEHNR and CDR2 FQNEAQ (reference sequence). This CDR3 has 14 residues. The trim removed 5 bases at V and 0 bases at J, leaving 1 base unmatched. The CDR3 here is CASSGTGTNYGYTF. CDR3 nucleotide sequence: TGTGCCAGCAGCGGGACAGGGACTAACTATGGCTACACCTTC.

This clonotype was counted between two and nine times. This sequence joins TRBV28 and TRBJ2-1, with 12 bases identical to TRBD2. The germline CDR1 and CDR2 sequences are MDHEN and SYDVKM. The ends lost 6 bases at V and 3 bases at J; junction bases unmatched: 6. The CDR3 runs to 16 residues. The CDR3 nucleotides read TGTGCCAGCAGCGCGGGACTAGCGGGTTACTACAATGAGCAGTTCTTC. It encodes CASSAGLAGYYNEQFF.

This clonotype was detected only a few times. The chain recombines TRBV20-1 with TRBJ2-3; perhaps TRBD2 as D (5 bases). This CDR3 is 14 amino acids long. Looked up from germline, CDR1 is DFQATT and CDR2 is SNEGSKA (reference sequence). V was shortened by 2 bases and J by 0 bases, with 9 bases between the two germline ends. This CDR3 is CSARISGSTDTQYF. The CDR3 coding sequence is TGCAGTGCTAGAATCAGCGGCAGCACAGATACGCAGTATTTT.

This clonotype was detected a few times. The chain carries TRBV28 and TRBJ2-1; 7 bases are a match to TRBD1. This CDR3 is built from 15 residues. With V trimmed by 7 bases and J by 7 bases, 13 bases remained unmatched. Germline CDR1 reads MDHEN; CDR2 reads SYDVKM. This chain's CDR3 is CASTSSGTDRNEQFF. CDR3 nucleotides: TGTGCCAGCACCTCATCTGGGACAGACAGGAATGAGCAGTTCTTC.

CDR3 amino acids: CASTRAGRPGNTIYF. DNA of the CDR3: TGTGCCAGCACCCGGGCGGGGCGACCAGGAAACACCATATATTTT. The rearrangement links TRBV2 to TRBJ1-3, with D possibly being TRBD1 (5 bases). The CDR3 totals 15 residues. Germline V gene sequence: CDR1 SNHLY, CDR2 FYNNEI. The V end was cut by 7 bases, the J end by 4 bases, with 17 bases between. Full variable domain (remainder filled in from reference TRBV2 and TRBJ1-3): EPEVTQTPSHQVTQMGQEVILRCVPISNHLYFYWYRQILGQKVEFLVSFYNNEISEKSEIFDDQFSVERPDGSNFTLKIRSTKLEDSAMYFCASTRAGRPGNTIYFGEGSWLTVV.

In its sample, this clonotype was seen many times. V gene TRBV6-6 combines with J gene TRBJ2-3; possible D gene TRBD1, 6 bases. The CDR3 consists of 14 residues. V lost 6 bases, J lost 3 bases, and 13 bases lay in between. The germline V gene has CDR1 MNHNY and CDR2 SVGAGI (reference sequence). CDR3 sequence: CASSLRQETDTQYF. CDR3 DNA: TGTGCCAGCAGCCTTAGACAGGAGACAGATACGCAGTATTTT.

This chain connects TRBV7-3 to TRBJ1-1; the D is unclear. The CDR3 loop spans 13 amino acids. From germline, CDR1 is SGHTA and CDR2 FQGTGA. With 4 bases removed from V and 4 bases from J, the gap between germline ends came to 10 bases. This CDR3 reads CASSSWRSTEAFF. The CDR3 region has the DNA TGTGCCAGCAGCTCCTGGCGGAGCACTGAAGCTTTCTTT.

This clonotype was seen many times. The chain is built from TRBV20-1 and TRBJ1-4; TRBD1 aligns across 10 bases. Germline V gives CDR1 DFQATT, CDR2 SNEGSKA (reference sequence). The CDR3 extends over 14 amino acids. The junction had 8 bases not matched to a gene; V was cut back by 6 bases and J by 7 bases. CDR3 in amino acids: CSAPSDRGFEKLFF. In DNA form, the CDR3 reads TGCAGTGCCCCTTCGGACAGGGGGTTTGAAAAACTGTTTTTT.

The rearrangement links TRBV7-9 to TRBJ1-5; D is undetermined. The V end was cut by 4 bases, the J end by 1 base, with 11 bases between. CDR1 and CDR2 (germline): SEHNR, FQNEAQ (reference sequence). The CDR3 is 15 residues long. CDR3 region: CASSSSGVSNQPQHF. The DNA for the CDR3 is TGTGCCAGCAGCTCCTCAGGAGTGAGCAATCAGCCCCAGCATTTT.

This clonotype has a count of ten or more. The rearrangement uses TRBV7-9 and TRBJ2-7; tentative D call: TRBD1 (6 bases). The germline gives CDR1 SEHNR, CDR2 FQNEAQ (reference sequence). Trimming cost V 5 bases and J 2 bases, with 13 bases left between them. This CDR3 comprises 14 residues. CDR3 in amino acids: CASSPRQETYEQYF. The CDR3 nucleotides are TGTGCCAGCAGCCCGAGACAGGAAACCTACGAGCAGTACTTC.

This clonotype was seen a handful of times. This rearrangement joins TRBV29-1 to TRBJ1-1, with 11 bases matching TRBD1. J lost 6 bases, V lost 6 bases, and 12 bases had no gene match. The CDR3 has 15 amino acids. From germline, CDR1 is SQVTM and CDR2 ANQGSEA. CDR3 residues: CSVRGGTGGSPEAFF. The CDR3 DNA reads TGCAGCGTGAGGGGGGGGACAGGGGGTTCTCCTGAAGCTTTCTTT.

This chain connects TRBV12-3 or TRBV12-4 to TRBJ1-1; TRBD1 is a possible D gene (5 bases). This CDR3 has 14 residues. Deletions cut 6 bases from V and 1 base from J, with 12 bases between. The CDR3 region has the DNA TGTGCCAGCAGCTTCGACAGACAGAACACTGAAGCTTTCTTT. As protein: CASSFDRQNTEAFF.